The present T cell receptor beta chain was sequenced within a study of cytomegalovirus exposure and HLA in healthy donors. Overall study findings and caveats: Both high specificity and high sensitivity reportedly marked the classifier's diagnosis of cytomegalovirus status.

The CDR3 sequence is 16 residues long. Germline CDR1 LGHNA, CDR2 YNFKEQ. Trimming stripped 1 base from V and 0 bases from J, with 13 bases between. About this clone: Its specificity is unknown.

Sequencing was performed with immunoSEQ multiplex PCR; in TCRdb, only in-frame clones are kept and a portion is missing. Of about 250,000 clones listed, more than 85% are singletons. This rearrangement joins TRBV4-2 to TRBJ2-7, with D hard to call. This sequence was found in a man aged 18 to 30 in good health and CMV-seropositive. Material: PBMCs. This CDR3 is CASSQGARPGSYEQYF. The CDR3 bases are TGTGCCAGCAGCCAAGGGGCGCGGCCCGGCTCCTACGAGCAGTACTTC.